This T cell receptor (beta chain) was sequenced for a study of T cell responses to AZD1222 COVID-19 vaccine. TCRdb keeps only in-frame clones here, not all; method: immunoSEQ multiplex PCR. The sample records tens of thousands of clones, 86% being singletons. The CDR3 is 14 residues long. The germline V and J ends were trimmed by 3 bases and 1 base, with 9 bases remaining between them. Germline V lookup: CDR1 SGHTA, CDR2 FQGNSA. The sample was peripheral blood, taken 28 days after the second AZD1222 dose. The chain recombines TRBV7-2 with TRBJ1-1; no clear D gene. This TCR derives from an adult who received the AZD1222 COVID-19 vaccine. The CDR3 sequence is CASSLDRGNTEAFF. The CDR3, as DNA: TGTGCCAGCAGCTTGGACCGGGGGAACACTGAAGCTTTCTTT.